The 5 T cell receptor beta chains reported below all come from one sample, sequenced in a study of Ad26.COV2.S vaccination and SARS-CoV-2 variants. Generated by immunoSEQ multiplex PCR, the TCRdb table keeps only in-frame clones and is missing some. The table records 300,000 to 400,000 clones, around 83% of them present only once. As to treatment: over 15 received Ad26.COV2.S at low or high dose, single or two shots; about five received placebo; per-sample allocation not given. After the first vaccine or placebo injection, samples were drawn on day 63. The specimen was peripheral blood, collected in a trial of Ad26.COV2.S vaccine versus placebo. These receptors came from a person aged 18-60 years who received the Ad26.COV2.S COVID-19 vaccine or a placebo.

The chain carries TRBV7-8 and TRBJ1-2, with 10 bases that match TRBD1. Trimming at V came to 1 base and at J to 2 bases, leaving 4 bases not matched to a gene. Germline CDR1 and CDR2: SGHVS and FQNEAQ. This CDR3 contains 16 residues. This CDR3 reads CASSLVTGGKNYGYTF. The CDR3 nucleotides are TGTGCCAGCAGCTTAGTGACAGGGGGCAAGAACTATGGCTACACCTTC. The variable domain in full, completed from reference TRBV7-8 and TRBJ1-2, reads GAGVSQSPRYKVAKRGQDVALRCDPISGHVSLFWYQQALGQGPEFLTYFQNEAQLDKSGLPSDRFFAERPEGSVSTLKIQRTQQEDSAVYLCASSLVTGGKNYGYTFGSGTRLTVV.

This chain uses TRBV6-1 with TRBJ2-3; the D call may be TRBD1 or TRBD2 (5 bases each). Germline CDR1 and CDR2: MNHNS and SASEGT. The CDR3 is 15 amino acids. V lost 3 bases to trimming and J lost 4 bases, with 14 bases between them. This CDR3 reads CASSEGTLQADTQYF. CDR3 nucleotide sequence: TGTGCCAGCAGTGAGGGGACCTTGCAGGCAGATACGCAGTATTTT.

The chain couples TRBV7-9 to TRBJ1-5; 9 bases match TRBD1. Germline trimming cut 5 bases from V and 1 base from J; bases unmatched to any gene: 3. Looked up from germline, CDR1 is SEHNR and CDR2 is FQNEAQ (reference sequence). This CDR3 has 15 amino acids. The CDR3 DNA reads TGTGCCAGCAGCCCGGGGACAGGGAGCAATCAGCCCCAGCATTTT. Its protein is CASSPGTGSNQPQHF.

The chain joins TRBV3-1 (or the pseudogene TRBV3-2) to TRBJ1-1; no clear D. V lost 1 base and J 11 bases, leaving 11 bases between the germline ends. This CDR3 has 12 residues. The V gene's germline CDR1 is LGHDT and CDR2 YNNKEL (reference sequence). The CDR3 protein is CASSQGVGGAFF. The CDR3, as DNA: TGTGCCAGCAGCCAAGGGGTAGGAGGCGCTTTCTTT.

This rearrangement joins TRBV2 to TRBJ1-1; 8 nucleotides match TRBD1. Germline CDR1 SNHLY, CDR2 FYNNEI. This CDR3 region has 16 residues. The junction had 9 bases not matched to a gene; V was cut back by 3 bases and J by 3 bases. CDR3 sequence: CASSDQGAGTYTEAFF. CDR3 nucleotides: TGTGCCAGCAGTGATCAGGGGGCGGGTACCTACACTGAAGCTTTCTTT. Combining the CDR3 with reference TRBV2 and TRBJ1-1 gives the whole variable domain EPEVTQTPSHQVTQMGQEVILRCVPISNHLYFYWYRQILGQKVEFLVSFYNNEISEKSEIFDDQFSVERPDGSNFTLKIRSTKLEDSAMYFCASSDQGAGTYTEAFFGQGTRLTVV.